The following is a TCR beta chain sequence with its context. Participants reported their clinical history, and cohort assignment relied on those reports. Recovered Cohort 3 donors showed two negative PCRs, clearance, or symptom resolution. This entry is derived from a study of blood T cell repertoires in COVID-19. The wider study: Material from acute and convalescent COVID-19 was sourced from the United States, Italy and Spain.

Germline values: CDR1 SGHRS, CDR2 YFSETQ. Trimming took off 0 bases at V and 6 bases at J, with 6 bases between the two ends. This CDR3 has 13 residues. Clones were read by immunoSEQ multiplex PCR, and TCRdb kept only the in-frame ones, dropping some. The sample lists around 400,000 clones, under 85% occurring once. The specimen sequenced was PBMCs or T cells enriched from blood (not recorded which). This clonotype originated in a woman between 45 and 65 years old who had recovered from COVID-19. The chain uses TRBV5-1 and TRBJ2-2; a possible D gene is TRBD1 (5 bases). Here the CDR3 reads CASSLVGAGELFF. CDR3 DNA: TGCGCCAGCAGCTTGGTAGGGGCCGGGGAGCTGTTTTTT.